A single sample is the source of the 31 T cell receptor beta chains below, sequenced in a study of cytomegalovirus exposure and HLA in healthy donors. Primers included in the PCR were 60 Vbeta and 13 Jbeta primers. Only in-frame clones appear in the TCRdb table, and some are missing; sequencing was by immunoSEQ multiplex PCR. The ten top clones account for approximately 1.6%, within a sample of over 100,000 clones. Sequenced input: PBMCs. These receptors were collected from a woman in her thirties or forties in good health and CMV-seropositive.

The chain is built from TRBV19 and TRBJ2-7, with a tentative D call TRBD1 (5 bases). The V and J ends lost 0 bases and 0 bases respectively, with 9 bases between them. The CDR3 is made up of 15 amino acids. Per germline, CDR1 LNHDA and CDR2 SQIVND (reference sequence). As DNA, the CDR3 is TGTGCCAGTAGTATAGATAGGACACGCTCCTACGAGCAGTACTTC. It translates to CASSIDRTRSYEQYF.

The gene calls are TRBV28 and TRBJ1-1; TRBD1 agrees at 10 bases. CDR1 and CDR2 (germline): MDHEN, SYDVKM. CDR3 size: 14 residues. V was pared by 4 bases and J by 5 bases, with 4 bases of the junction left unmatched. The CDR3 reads CASSSTGGWTEAFF. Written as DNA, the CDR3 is TGTGCCAGCAGTTCGACAGGGGGCTGGACTGAAGCTTTCTTT.

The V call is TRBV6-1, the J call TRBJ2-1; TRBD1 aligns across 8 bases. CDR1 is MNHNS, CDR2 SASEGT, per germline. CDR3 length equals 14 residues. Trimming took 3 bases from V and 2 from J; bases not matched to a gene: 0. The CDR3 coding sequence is TGTGCCAGCAGTGAGACAGGGGCCTACAATGAGCAGTTCTTC. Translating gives CASSETGAYNEQFF.

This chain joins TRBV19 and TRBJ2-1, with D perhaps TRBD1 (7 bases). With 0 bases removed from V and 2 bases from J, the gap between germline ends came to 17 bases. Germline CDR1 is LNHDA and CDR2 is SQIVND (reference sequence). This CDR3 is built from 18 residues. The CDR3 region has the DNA TGTGCCAGTAGTATAGATGGCGGGACAGATCACCCCTACAATGAGCAGTTCTTC. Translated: CASSIDGGTDHPYNEQFF.

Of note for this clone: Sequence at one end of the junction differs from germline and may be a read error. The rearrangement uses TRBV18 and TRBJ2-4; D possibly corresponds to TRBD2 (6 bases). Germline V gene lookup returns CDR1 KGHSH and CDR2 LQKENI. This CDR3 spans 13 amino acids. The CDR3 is CASSPEGVAGLHF. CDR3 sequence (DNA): TGTGCCAGCTCACCGGAGGGCGTGGCGGGGCTGCACTTC.

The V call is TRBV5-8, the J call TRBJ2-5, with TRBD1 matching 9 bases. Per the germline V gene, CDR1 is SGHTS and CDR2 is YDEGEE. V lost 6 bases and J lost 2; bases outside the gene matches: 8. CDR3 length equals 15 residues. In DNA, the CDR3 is TGTGCCAGCACCCCGGGACAGGGTCCACAAGAGACCCAGTACTTC. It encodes CASTPGQGPQETQYF.

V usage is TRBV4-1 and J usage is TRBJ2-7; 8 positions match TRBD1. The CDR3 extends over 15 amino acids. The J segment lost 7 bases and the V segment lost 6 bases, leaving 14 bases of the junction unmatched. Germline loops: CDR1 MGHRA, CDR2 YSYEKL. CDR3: CASRPGGQGLGEQYF. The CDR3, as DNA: TGCGCCAGCAGACCCGGAGGACAGGGCTTGGGAGAGCAGTACTTC.

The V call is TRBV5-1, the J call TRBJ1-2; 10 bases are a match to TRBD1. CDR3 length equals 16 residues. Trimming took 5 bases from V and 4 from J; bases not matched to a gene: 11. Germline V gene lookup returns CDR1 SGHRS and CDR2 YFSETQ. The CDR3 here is CASSFGTGEIAYGYTF. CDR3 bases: TGCGCCAGCAGTTTCGGGACAGGGGAAATAGCCTATGGCTACACCTTC.

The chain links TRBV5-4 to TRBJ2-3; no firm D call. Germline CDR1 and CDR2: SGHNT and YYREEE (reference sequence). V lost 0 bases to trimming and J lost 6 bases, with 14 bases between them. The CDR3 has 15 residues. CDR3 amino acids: CASSLDLYSRDTQYF. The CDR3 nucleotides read TGTGCCAGCAGCTTGGACCTCTATAGTCGGGATACGCAGTATTTT.

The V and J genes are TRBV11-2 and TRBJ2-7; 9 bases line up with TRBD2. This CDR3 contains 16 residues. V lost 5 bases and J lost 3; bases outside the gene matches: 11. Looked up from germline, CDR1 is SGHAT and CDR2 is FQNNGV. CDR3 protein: CASSGRRAGGVYEQYF. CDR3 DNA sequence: TGTGCCAGCAGCGGCCGTCGGGCGGGAGGGGTCTACGAGCAGTACTTC. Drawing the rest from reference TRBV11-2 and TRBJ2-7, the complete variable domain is EAGVAQSPRYKIIEKRQSVAFWCNPISGHATLYWYQQILGQGPKLLIQFQNNGVVDDSQLPKDRFSAERLKGVDSTLKIQPAKLEDSAVYLCASSGRRAGGVYEQYFGPGTRLTVT.

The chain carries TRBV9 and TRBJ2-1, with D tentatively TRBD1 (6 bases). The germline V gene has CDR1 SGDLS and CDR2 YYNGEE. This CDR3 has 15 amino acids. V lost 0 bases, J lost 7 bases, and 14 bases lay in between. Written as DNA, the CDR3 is TGTGCCAGCAGCGTAGTATCAGGGGATTTAAATGAGCAGTTCTTC. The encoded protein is CASSVVSGDLNEQFF.

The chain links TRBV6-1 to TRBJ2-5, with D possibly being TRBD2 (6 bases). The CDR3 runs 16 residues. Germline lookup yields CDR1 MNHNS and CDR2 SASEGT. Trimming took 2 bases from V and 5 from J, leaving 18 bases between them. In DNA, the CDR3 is TGTGCCAGCAGTGAACTTTTGGGGGGAGTTCGGGAGACCCAGTACTTC. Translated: CASSELLGGVRETQYF.

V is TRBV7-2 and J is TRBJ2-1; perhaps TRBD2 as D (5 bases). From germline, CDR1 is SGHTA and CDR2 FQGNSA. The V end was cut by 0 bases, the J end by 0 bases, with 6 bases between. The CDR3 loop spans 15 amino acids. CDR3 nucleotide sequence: TGTGCCAGCAGCTTAGCAACTAGCTCCTACAATGAGCAGTTCTTC. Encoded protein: CASSLATSSYNEQFF.

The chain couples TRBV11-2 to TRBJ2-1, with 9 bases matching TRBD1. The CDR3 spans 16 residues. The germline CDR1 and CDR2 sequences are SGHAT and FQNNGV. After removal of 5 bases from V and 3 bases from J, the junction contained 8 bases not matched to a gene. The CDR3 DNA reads TGTGCCAGCAGCACCCAACAGGGGGCCTACTACAATGAGCAGTTCTTC. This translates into CASSTQQGAYYNEQFF. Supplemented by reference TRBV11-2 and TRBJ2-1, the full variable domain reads EAGVAQSPRYKIIEKRQSVAFWCNPISGHATLYWYQQILGQGPKLLIQFQNNGVVDDSQLPKDRFSAERLKGVDSTLKIQPAKLEDSAVYLCASSTQQGAYYNEQFFGPGTRLTVL.

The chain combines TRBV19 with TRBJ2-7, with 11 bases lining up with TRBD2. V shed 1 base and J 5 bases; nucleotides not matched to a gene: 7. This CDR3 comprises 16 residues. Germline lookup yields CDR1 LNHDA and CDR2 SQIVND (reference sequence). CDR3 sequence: CASSIGRLAGINEQYF. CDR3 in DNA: TGTGCCAGTAGTATAGGTCGACTAGCGGGAATCAACGAGCAGTACTTC. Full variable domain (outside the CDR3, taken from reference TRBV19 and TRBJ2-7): DGGITQSPKYLFRKEGQNVTLSCEQNLNHDAMYWYRQDPGQGLRLIYYSQIVNDFQKGDIAEGYSVSREKKESFPLTVTSAQKNPTAFYLCASSIGRLAGINEQYFGPGTRLTVT.

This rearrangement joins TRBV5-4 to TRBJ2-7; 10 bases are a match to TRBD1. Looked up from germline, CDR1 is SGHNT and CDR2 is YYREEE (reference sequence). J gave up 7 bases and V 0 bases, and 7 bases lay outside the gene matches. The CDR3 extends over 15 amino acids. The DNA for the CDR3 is TGTGCCAGCAGCTTGGACCGGGACAGGGGAAGGGAGCAGTACTTC. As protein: CASSLDRDRGREQYF.

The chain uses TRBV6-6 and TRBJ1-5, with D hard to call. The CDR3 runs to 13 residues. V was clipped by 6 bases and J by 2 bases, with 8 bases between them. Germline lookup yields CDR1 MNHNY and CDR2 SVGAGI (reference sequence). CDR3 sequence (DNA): TGTGCCAGCAGGCGCGGGGGCAATCAGCCCCAGCATTTT. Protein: CASRRGGNQPQHF.

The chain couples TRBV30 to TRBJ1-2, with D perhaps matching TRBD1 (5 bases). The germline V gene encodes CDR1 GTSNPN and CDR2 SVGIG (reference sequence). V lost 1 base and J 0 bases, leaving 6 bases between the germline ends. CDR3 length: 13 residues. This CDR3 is CAWSATANYGYTF. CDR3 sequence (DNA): TGTGCCTGGAGTGCGACAGCTAACTATGGCTACACCTTC.

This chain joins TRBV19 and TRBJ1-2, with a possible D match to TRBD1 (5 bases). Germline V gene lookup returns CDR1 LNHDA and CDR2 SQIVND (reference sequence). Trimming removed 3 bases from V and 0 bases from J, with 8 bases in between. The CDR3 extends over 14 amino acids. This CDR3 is CASSIMTANYGYTF. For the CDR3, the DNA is TGTGCCAGTAGTATTATGACAGCTAACTATGGCTACACCTTC. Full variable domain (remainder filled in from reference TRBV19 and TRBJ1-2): DGGITQSPKYLFRKEGQNVTLSCEQNLNHDAMYWYRQDPGQGLRLIYYSQIVNDFQKGDIAEGYSVSREKKESFPLTVTSAQKNPTAFYLCASSIMTANYGYTFGSGTRLTVV.

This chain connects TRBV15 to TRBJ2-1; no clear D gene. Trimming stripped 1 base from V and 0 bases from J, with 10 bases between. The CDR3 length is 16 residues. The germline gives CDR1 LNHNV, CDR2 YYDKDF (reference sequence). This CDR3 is CATSRGSGSSYNEQFF. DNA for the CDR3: TGTGCCACCAGCAGAGGCTCAGGAAGCTCCTACAATGAGCAGTTCTTC.

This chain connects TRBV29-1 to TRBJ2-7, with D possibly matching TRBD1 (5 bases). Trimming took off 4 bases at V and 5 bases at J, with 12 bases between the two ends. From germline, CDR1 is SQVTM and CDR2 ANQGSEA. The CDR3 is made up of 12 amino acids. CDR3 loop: CSVVGRAHEQYF. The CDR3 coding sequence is TGCAGCGTTGTCGGCAGGGCCCACGAGCAGTACTTC.

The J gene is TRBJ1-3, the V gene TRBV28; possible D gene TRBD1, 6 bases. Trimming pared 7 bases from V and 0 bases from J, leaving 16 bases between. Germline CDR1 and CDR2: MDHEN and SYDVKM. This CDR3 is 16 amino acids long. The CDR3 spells CASTTPQGNSGNTIYF. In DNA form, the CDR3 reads TGTGCCAGCACTACGCCGCAGGGGAACTCTGGAAACACCATATATTTT. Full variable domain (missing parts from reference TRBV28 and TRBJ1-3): DVKVTQSSRYLVKRTGEKVFLECVQDMDHENMFWYRQDPGLGLRLIYFSYDVKMKEKGDIPEGYSVSREKKERFSLILESASTNQTSMYLCASTTPQGNSGNTIYFGEGSWLTVV.

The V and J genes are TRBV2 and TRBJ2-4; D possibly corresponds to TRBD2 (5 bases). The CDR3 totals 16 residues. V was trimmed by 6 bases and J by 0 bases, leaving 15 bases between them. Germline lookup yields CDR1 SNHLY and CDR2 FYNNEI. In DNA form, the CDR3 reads TGTGCCAGCAGCGCCGCACTAGTCGAAGCCAAAAACATTCAGTACTTC. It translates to CASSAALVEAKNIQYF.

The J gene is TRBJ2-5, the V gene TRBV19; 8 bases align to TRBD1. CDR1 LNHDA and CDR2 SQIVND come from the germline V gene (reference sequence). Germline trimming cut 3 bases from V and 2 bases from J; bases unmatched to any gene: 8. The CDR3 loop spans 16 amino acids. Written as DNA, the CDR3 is TGTGCCAGTAGTATGGTTCTCGGACAGGGACAAGAGACCCAGTACTTC. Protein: CASSMVLGQGQETQYF.

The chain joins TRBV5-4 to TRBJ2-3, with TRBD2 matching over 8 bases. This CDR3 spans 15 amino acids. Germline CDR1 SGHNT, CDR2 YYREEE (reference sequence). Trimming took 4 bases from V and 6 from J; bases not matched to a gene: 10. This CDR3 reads CASSPPGLGEDTQYF. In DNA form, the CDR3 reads TGTGCCAGCAGCCCCCCGGGACTAGGAGAGGATACGCAGTATTTT. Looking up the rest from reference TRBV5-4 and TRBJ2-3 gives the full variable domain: ETGVTQSPTHLIKTRGQQVTLRCSSQSGHNTVSWYQQALGQGPQFIFQYYREEENGRGNFPPRFSGLQFPNYSSELNVNALELDDSALYLCASSPPGLGEDTQYFGPGTRLTVL.

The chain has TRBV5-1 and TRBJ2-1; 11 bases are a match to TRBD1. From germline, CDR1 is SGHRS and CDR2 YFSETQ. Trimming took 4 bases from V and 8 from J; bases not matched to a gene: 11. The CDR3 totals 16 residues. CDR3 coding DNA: TGCGCCAGCAGCGGGTTTTCGGACAGGGGGCTGGATGAGCAGTTCTTC. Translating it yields CASSGFSDRGLDEQFF. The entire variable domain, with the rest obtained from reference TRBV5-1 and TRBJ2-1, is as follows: KAGVTQTPRYLIKTRGQQVTLSCSPISGHRSVSWYQQTPGQGLQFLFEYFSETQRNKGNFPGRFSGRQFSNSRSEMNVSTLELGDSALYLCASSGFSDRGLDEQFFGPGTRLTVL.

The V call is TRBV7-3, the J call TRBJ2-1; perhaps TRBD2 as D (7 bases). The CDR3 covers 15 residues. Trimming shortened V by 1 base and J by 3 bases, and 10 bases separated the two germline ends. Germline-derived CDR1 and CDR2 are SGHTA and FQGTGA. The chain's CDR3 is CASSLRGGDYNEQFF. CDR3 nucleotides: TGTGCCAGCAGCTTAAGGGGGGGCGACTACAATGAGCAGTTCTTC.

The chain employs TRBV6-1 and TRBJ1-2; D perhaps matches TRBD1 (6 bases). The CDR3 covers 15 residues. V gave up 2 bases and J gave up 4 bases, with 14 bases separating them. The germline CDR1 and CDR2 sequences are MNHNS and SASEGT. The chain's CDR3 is CASSERQGRSYGYTF. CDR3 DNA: TGTGCCAGCAGTGAAAGGCAGGGGCGAAGCTATGGCTACACCTTC.

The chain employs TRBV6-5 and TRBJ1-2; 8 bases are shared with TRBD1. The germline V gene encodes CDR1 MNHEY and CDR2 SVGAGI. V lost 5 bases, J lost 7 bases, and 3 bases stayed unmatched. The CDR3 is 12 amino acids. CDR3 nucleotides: TGTGCCAGCAGTAGACAGGGGTTTGGCTACACCTTC. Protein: CASSRQGFGYTF.

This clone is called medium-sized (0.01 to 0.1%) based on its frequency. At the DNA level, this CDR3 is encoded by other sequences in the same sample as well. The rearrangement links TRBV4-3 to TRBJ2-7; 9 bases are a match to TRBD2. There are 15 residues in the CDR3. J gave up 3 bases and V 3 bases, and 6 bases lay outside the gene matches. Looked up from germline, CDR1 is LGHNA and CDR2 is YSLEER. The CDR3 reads CASSQGREGYYEQYF. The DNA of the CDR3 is TGCGCCAGCAGCCAGGGGCGGGAGGGGTACTACGAGCAGTACTTC.

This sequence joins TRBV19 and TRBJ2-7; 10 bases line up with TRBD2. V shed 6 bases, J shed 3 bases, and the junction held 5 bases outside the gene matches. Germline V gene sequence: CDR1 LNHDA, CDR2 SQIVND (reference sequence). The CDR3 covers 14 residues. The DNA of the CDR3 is TGTGCCAGTAGGCTTACTAGCGGGATCTACGAGCAGTACTTC. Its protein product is CASRLTSGIYEQYF.